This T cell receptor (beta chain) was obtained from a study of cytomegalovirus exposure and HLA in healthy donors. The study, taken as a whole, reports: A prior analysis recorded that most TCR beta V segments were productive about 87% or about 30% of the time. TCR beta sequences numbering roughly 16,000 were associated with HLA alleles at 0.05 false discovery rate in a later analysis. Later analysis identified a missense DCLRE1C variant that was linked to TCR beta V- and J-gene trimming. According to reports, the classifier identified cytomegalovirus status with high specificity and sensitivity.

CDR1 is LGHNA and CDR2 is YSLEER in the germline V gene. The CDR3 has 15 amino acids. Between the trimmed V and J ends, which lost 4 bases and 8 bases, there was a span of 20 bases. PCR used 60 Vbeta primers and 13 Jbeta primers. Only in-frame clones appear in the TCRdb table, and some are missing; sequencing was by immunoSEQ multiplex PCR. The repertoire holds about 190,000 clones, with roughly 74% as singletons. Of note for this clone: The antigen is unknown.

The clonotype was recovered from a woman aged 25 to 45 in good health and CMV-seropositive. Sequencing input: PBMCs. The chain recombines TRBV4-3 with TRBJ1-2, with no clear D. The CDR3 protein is CASSLDAVGREGYTF. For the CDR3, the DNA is TGCGCCAGCAGCCTAGACGCGGTGGGGAGAGAGGGCTACACCTTC.